This record looks at one T cell receptor beta chain sequence and its context. The target of this receptor is not known. A junction boundary mismatches the germline segment, possibly from a read error. From the germline V gene (reference sequence), CDR1 is SSHAT and CDR2 is FNYEAQ. From its cysteine to its phenylalanine, the CDR3 spans 15 amino acids. Only CDR3 DNA is held: 45 bases, read in frame from base 1. Only healthy Caucasian donors were included. The twin cohort comprised three pairs of female monozygotic twins, all aged roughly 18 to 30 years. Positive isolation kits from Invitrogen were used to isolate CD4+ and CD8+ T cell populations. This record belongs to a study of identical twins (dated by TCRdb to about 2016). With regard to the full study: To test whether fetal clonotypes persist, this study deep-sequenced TCR alpha and beta repertoires from monozygotic twins, from unrelated adults of various ages, and from cord blood. Replicate twin experiments were performed at different times using different library preparation protocols to rule out contamination.

General findings and caveats noted by the study authors: In monozygotic twins, recombination models systematically underestimated out-of-frame TCR alpha sharing, but the models matched the sharing seen between unrelated individuals. In beta out-of-frame sequences, excess twin sharing was weaker, because having fewer shared sequences lowered the signal-to-noise ratio. Compared with coincidental sharing between unrelated individuals, out-of-frame TCR alpha sequences shared between twins showed an excess of sequences with low generation probability. Because the same donors could not be followed over many years, the conclusions relied on cross-sectional statistical analysis. Fewer insertions were carried by abundant cord blood beta clonotypes; a weaker similar trend was observed in young adult naive repertoires, while no such trend was observed in memory repertoires. Zero-insertion analyses could be partly confounded by invariant T cells such as MAIT and iNKT, though diverse VJ usage argued against such confounding for most clonotypes.

The library was produced with 5' RACE. The sample was run on an Illumina HiSeq 2000. A universal primer binding site was introduced by template switching, and a unique molecular identifier was present in the final cDNA, enabling accurate counting of TCR cDNA molecules. Specific primers in the conserved constant-segment region were used to synthesize first-strand cDNA for TCR alpha and beta chains. Each cDNA library was double barcoded, with a SMART-Mk sample barcode plus Illumina barcodes, to control for contamination. Two successive PCR steps introduced TruSeq adapter sequences along with Illumina sample barcodes. The TCR alpha and beta cDNA libraries were sequenced on the Illumina HiSeq platform using custom primers. The authors' analysis ran thus. Unique molecular identifiers were extracted from raw reads with MiGEC, and CDR3 positions were determined with MiXCR. For each individual, recombination models were inferred using an EM algorithm with the repgenHMM and IGoR tools. Shared clonotype analysis was performed with the tcR package in R, normalizing sharing by the product of cloneset sizes. To study raw recombination without the effects of thymic and clonal selection, out-of-frame nonproductive sequences were analyzed. TCRdb reprocessing: public reads trimmed at Q25 with fastp, clones called with MiXCR, in-frame beta chains kept. All rows with the same CDR3 protein become a single entry with the most common DNA and genes. The V and J calls were not made by the authors but by TCRdb's processing. For this sample the table gives 450,000 or so distinct CDR3 sequences, of which about 24% were detected only once. The ten largest clones capture 2.9% of the sample.

These data were also reused for a study on T cells expressing NK-cell markers. Looking at the second paper: Three sorted T-cell subsets (CD3+CD56+NKG2C+, CD3+CD56+NKG2C- and CD3+CD56-NKG2C+) from fewer than 10 donors had their TCR beta-chain repertoires profiled. Among the eight sequenced donors, seven were HCMV-seropositive and one was HCMV-seronegative. To restrict sorting to alphabetaTCR-expressing T cells, an anti-gammadeltaTCR antibody was added in several experiments. For 5 or 6 donors, the dominant CD3+CD56+NKG2C+ clonotypes were among the top 10 CD8+ clonotypes and accounted for about 1.0-7.5% of CD8+ T cells. Those dominant clonotypes were again the most abundant among CD3+CD56-NKG2C+ cells in four donors, at about 25-60.1%. Whether the expanded NKG2C-expressing T cell clones were specific for HCMV antigens was left unclear. The eight sequenced donors were randomly selected healthy volunteers, three men and five women. HCMV-specific IgG was detected in serum with a commercial ELISA kit to determine HCMV serostatus. MIGEC was used to demultiplex reads and group reads by UMI, and MiTCR was used to assemble and quantify clonotypes. To exclude erroneous sequences, any TCR cDNA sequence not supported by at least two reads was discarded. Downstream repertoire analysis used the tcR package, and clonotypes were matched across fractions by CDR3 nucleotide sequence plus V segment. VDJmatch was used to annotate antigen specificity against VDJdb, with one amino acid substitution allowed in CDR3.

The sample comprised CD4+ T cells sorted from blood. The rearrangement combines TRBV7-7 with TRBJ2-2; tentative D gene TRBD2, with 6 bases matching. The clonotype comes from a woman in her late teens or twenties in good health. The bases read TGTGCTAGCAGTAACGGGGGATTGGGCACCGGGGAGCTGTTTTTT. The translation is CASSNGGLGTGELFF. The full variable domain, with segments outside the CDR3 supplied by the reference TRBV7-7 and TRBJ2-2 proteins, appears as GAGVSQSPRYKVTKRGQDVTLRCDPISSHATLYWYQQALGQGPEFLTYFNYEAQPDKSGLPSDRFSAERPEGSISTLTIQRTEQRDSAMYRCASSNGGLGTGELFFGEGSRLTVL.